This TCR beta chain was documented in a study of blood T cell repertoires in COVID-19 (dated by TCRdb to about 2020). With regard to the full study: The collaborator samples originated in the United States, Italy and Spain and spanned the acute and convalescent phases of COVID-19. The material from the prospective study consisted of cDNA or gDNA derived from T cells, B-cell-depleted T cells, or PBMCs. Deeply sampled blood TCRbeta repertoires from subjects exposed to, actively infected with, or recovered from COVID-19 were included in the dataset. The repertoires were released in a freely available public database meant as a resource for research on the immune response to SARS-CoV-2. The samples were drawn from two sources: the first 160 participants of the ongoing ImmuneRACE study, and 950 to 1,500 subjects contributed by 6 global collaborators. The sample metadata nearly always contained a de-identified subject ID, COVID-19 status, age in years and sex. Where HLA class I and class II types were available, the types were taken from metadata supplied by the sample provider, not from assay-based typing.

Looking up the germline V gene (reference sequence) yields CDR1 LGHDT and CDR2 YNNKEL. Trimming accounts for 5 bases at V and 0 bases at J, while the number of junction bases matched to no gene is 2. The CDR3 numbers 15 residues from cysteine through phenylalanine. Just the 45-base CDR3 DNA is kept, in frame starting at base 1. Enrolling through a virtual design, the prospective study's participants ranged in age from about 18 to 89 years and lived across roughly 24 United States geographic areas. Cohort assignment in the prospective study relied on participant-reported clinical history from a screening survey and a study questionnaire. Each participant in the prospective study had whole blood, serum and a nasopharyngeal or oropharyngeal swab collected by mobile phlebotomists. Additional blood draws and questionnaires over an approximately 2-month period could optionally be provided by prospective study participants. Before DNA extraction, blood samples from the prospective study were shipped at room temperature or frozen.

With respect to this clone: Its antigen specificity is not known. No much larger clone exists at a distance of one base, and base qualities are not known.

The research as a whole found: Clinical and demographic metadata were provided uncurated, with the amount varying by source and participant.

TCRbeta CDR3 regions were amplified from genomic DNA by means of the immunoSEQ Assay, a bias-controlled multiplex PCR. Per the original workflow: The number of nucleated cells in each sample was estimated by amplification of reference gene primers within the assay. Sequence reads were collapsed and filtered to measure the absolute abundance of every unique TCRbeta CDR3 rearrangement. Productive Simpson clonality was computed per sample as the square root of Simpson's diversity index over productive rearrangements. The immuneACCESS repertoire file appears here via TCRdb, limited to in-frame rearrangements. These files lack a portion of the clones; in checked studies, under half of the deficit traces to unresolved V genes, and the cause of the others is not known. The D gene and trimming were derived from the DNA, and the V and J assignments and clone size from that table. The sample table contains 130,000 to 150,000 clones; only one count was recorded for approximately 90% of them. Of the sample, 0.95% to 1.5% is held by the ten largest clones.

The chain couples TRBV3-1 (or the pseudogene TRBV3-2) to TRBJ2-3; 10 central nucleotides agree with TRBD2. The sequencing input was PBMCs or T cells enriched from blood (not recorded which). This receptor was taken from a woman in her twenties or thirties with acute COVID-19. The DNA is TGTGCCAGCAGCACGACTAGCGGGAGCACAGATACGCAGTATTTT. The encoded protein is CASSTTSGSTDTQYF.